This TCR beta chain came from a study of cytomegalovirus exposure and HLA in healthy donors. Regarding the study as a whole: The study assumed roughly uniform donor sequencing depth for presence/absence analyses.

A remark on this clone: Its antigen is as yet unknown.

Vbeta (60) and Jbeta (13) primers were used in the PCR. In the original analysis: Per a later analysis, the number of unique TCR beta chains was about 80 million, of which about 11 million were shared. The data were produced by immunoSEQ multiplex PCR, yet TCRdb's version contains in-frame clones alone and is incomplete. The V and J calls and the clone size are those of that table, but D and trimming were determined from the DNA. The profile covers about 92,000 clones, with approximately 84% appearing a single time and about 1.2% taken by the ten largest. The material sequenced was PBMCs. The receptor's source is a girl aged 2 to 10 in good health and CMV-seropositive.

For the CDR3, the DNA is TGTGCCAGCAGCTTAGACGGCTACAATGAGCAGTTCTTC. The encoded protein is CASSLDGYNEQFF. The V and J genes are TRBV11-2 and TRBJ2-1, with unresolved D. Trimming cost V 0 bases and J 3 bases, with 3 bases left between them. This CDR3 comprises 13 residues. Germline loops: CDR1 SGHAT, CDR2 FQNNGV. The variable domain in full, completed from reference TRBV11-2 and TRBJ2-1, reads EAGVAQSPRYKIIEKRQSVAFWCNPISGHATLYWYQQILGQGPKLLIQFQNNGVVDDSQLPKDRFSAERLKGVDSTLKIQPAKLEDSAVYLCASSLDGYNEQFFGPGTRLTVL.